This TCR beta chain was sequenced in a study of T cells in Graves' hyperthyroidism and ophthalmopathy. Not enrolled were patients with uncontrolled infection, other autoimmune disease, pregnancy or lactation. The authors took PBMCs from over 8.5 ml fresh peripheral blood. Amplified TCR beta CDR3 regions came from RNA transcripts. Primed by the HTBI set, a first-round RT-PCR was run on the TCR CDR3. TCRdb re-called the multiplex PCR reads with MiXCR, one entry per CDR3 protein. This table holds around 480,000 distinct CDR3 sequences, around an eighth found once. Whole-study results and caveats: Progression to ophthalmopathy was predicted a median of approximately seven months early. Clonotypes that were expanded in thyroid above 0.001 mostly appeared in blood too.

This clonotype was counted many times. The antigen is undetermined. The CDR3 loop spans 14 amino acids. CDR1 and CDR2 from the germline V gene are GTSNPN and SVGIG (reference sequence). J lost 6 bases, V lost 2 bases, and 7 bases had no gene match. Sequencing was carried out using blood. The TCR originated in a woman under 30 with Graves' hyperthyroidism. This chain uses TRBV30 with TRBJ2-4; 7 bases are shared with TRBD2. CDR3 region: CAWSPLADINIQYF. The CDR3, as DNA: TGTGCCTGGAGTCCTCTAGCGGATATAAACATTCAGTACTTC.